This T cell receptor (beta chain) was obtained from a study of blood T cells in healthy people across ages (dated by TCRdb to the mid-2010s). In terms of the full investigation: In model experiments, template switching captured roughly one uniquely barcoded TCR beta cDNA molecule for every two T cells. Age-related changes in TCR beta repertoire diversity were measured in the study by deep sequencing normalized with unique cDNA molecular identifiers. The donors were divided into four age groups: young (average around 17 years), middle-aged (approximately 39), aged (about 60) and long-lived (roughly 82). Donors of different ages were randomly distributed across sequencing lanes to avoid experimental bias. The study analyzed two additional independent replicas of 1 million unique cDNA reads from the same blood draw for two donors, one aged 18 to 29 and one aged 80 or older. Results and caveats for the whole study, not just this receptor: Because profiling used bulk unsorted PBMCs, naive and antigen-experienced compartments could not be compared conclusively. Estimates of total diversity based on one million sequenced T cells were regarded as lower bounds and as underestimates. As age increased, observed TCR beta diversity per million T cells dropped in a roughly linear way, and a significant reduction was already evident by age about 40. Observed TCR beta diversity correlated strongly with the percentage of naive T cells measured by flow cytometry. The long-lived group showed more naive CD4+ T cells, fewer expanded clones and increased TCR diversity than the aged group, suggesting age selection. Because donor CMV infection status was unknown, age-related changes in expanded clonotypes were potentially confounded.

The donors were roughly 40 Caucasian individuals from Russia, aged roughly 6 to 100 years, who were systemically healthy. Each donor gave roughly 9.5 milliliters of peripheral blood, collected into EDTA-treated Vacutainer tubes. Ficoll-Paque density-gradient centrifugation was used to isolate PBMCs, with at least 6 million obtained per sample. Total RNA was extracted from PBMCs with Trizol reagent, with at least 6 micrograms obtained per sample. For every donor, an aliquot of PBMCs went through flow cytometry to measure the percentages of naive CD45RAhigh/CD27high T cells. Library prep was done by 5' RACE. TCRdb lists the instrument as Illumina HiSeq 2500. The second PCR ran for roughly 7 to 11 cycles and used a J-beta primer mix along with a sample-barcoded 5' primer. Each TCR beta cDNA molecule received a unique molecular identifier from a template-switch 5' adaptor carrying 12 random nucleotides. At least 2.5 million CDR3-containing paired-end reads were obtained from each sample. First-strand cDNA synthesis was performed from all RNA using the Mint cDNA synthesis kit, with priming by a TRBC-specific oligonucleotide. Following uracil-DNA glycosylase treatment, a first 18-cycle PCR with universal primers M1SS and BC2_uni_R was performed on all cDNA. In the authors' own workflow: For normalization, 1 million high-quality reads were randomly selected from each sample, with every read carrying a distinct molecular identifier. Instead of being binned into consensus sequences, reads with shared molecular identifiers were discarded. MiTCR, set to a Q25 quality threshold and the strictest error-elimination algorithm, was used for CDR3 identification, clonotype clustering and error correction. A nonparametric unseen species model using Euler transformation provided a lower-bound estimate of total TCR beta diversity. TCRdb reprocessed the public reads (quality trimming at Q25 with fastp, clone calling with MiXCR) and kept in-frame beta chains. One record per CDR3 amino acid sequence lists the most common genes and DNA. V and J calls and clone size were set by TCRdb, not the authors. This sample holds hundreds of thousands of distinct CDR3 sequences; around 32% were observed only once. 15% of the sample is in the top ten clones.

CDR1 and CDR2, per the germline V gene (reference sequence), are DFQATT and SNEGSKA. The CDR3 runs 15 amino acids, cysteine and phenylalanine included. The read is trimmed to its CDR3 DNA, 45 bases read in frame from base 1. V lost 3 bases and J lost 0 bases, and the count of bases not matched to a germline gene is 5. As for this clonotype: Its antigen is currently not known. There are no base qualities to consult, and no much larger clone falls within one base.

The clonotype was recovered from a woman of 80 years or more in good health. Donor details come from another sample of the same person, matched by shared clones. Sequenced material: blood. The rearranged segments are TRBV20-1 and TRBJ2-3; 8 nucleotides in the junction match TRBD2. The encoded CDR3 is CSASVGGGSTDTQYF. The DNA sequence is TGCAGTGCTAGTGTGGGCGGGGGGAGCACAGATACGCAGTATTTT.